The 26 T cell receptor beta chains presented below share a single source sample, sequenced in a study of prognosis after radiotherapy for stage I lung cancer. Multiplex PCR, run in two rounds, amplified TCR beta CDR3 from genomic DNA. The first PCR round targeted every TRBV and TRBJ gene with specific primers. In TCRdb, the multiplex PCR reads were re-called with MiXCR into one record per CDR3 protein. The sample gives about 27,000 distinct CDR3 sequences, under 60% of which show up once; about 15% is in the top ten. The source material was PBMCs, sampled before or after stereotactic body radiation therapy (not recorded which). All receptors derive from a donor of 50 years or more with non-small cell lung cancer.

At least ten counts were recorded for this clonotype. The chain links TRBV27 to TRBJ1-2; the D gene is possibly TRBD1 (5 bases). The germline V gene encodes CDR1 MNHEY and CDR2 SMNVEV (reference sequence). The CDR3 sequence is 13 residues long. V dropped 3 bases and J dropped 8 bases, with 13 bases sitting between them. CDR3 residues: CASSFRDLRGYTF. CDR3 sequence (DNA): TGTGCCAGCAGTTTTCGGGACCTGCGGGGCTACACCTTC.

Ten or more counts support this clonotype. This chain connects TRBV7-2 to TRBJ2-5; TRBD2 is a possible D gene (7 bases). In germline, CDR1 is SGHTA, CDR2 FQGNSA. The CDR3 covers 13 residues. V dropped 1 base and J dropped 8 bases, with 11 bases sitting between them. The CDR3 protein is CASSLEGGGTQYF. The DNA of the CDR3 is TGTGCCAGCAGCTTAGAGGGGGGGGGTACCCAGTACTTC.

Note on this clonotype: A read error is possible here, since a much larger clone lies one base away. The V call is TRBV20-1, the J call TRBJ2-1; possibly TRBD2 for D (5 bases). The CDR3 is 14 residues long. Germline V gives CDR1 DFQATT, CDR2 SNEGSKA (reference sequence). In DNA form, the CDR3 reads TGCAGTGCTAGCGTGATATCGCGGGCGAATGAGCAGCTCTTC. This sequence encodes CSASVISRANEQLF.

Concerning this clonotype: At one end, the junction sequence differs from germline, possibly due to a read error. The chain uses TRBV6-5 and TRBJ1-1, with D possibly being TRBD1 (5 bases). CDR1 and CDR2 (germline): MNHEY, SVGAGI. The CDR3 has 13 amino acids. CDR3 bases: TGTGCAAGCAGTTATCAGGGAAGCAATGAAGCTTTCTTT. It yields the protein CASSYQGSNEAFF.

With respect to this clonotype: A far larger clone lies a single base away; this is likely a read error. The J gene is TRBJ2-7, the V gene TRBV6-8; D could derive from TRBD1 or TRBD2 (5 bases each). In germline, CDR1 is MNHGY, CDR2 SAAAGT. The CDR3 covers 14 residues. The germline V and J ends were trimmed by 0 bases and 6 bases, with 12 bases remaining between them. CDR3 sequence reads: CASSYSSGSAEQYF. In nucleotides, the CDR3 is TGTGCCAGCAGTTACTCTTCAGGGAGTGCCGAGCAGTACTTC.

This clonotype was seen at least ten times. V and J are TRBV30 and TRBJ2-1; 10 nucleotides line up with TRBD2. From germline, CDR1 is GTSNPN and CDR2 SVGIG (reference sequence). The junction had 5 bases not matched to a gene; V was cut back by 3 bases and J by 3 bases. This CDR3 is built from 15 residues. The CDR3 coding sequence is TGTGCCTGGAGCCCCGGGACTAGCGACTACAATGAGCAGTTCTTC. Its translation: CAWSPGTSDYNEQFF.

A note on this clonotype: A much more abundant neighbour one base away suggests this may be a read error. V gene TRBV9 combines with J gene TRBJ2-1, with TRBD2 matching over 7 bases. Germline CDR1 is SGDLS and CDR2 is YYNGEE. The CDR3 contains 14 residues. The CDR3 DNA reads TGTACCAGCAGCGCTAGCGGCTCCTACAATGAGCAGTTCTTC. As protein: CTSSASGSYNEQFF.

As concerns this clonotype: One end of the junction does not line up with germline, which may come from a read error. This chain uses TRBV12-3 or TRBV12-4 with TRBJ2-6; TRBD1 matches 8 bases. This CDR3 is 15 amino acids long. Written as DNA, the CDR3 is TGTGCCAGAAGTCAGGGGGCAACAGGGGCCAACGTCCTGAATTTC. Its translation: CARSQGATGANVLNF.

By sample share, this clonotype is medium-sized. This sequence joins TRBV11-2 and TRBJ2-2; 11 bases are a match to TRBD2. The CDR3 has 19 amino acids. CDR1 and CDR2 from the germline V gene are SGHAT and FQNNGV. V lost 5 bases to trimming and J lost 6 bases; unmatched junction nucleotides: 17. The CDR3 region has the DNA TGTGCCAGCAGCATTAGTATCCGACTAGCGGGGTTTGGTCCCGGGGAGCTGTTTTTT. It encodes CASSISIRLAGFGPGELFF.

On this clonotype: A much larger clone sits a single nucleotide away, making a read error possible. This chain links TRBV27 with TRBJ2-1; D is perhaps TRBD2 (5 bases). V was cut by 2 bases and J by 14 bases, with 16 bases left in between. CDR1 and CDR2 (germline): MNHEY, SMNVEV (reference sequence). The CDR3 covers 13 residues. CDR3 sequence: CASSLPGYNVKFF. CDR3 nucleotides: TGTGCCAGCAGTTTACCGGGGTACAATGTGAAGTTCTTC.

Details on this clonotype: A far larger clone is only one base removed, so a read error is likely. The CDR3 reads CASSAGCWDNEQFF. The DNA of the CDR3 is TGTGCCAGCAGTGCCGGGTGCTGGGACAATGAGCAGTTCTTC. The rearrangement uses TRBV6-2 or TRBV6-3 and TRBJ2-1; D gene unclear. Germline V gives CDR1 MNHEY, CDR2 SVGEGT. The CDR3 spans 14 residues. The V and J ends lost 5 bases and 5 bases respectively, with 13 bases between them.

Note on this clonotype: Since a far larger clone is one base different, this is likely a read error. The CDR3 here is CASSFAGDDTQYF. The CDR3 coding sequence is TGTGCCAGCAGCTTTGCGGGAGATGATACGCAGTATTTT. The chain uses TRBV7-9 and TRBJ2-3, with 7 positions matching TRBD2. With V trimmed by 3 bases and J by 6 bases, 3 bases remained unmatched. The CDR3 totals 13 residues. Looked up from germline, CDR1 is SEHNR and CDR2 is FQNEAQ (reference sequence).

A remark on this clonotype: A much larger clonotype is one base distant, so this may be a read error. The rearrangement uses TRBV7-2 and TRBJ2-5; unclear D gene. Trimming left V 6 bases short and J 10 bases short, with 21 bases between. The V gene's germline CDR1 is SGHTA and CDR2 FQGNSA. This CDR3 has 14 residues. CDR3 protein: CASSPIIRNPVQYF. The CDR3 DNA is TGTGCCAGCAGTCCTATTATTCGAAACCCAGTCCAGTACTTC.

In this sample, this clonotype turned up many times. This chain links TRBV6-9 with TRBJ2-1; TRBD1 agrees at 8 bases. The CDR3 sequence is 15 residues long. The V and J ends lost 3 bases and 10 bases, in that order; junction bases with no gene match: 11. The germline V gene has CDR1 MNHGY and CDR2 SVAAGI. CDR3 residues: CASSYGTGPTWEQFF. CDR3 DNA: TGTGCCAGCAGTTACGGGACAGGTCCCACTTGGGAGCAGTTCTTC.

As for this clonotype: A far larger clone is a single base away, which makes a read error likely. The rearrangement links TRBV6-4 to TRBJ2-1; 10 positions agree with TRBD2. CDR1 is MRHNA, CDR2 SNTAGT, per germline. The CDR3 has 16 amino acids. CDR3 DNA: TGTGCCATCAGTTACGGAGCGGGGGGGCGCGACAATGAGCAGTTCTTC. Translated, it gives CAISYGAGGRDNEQFF.

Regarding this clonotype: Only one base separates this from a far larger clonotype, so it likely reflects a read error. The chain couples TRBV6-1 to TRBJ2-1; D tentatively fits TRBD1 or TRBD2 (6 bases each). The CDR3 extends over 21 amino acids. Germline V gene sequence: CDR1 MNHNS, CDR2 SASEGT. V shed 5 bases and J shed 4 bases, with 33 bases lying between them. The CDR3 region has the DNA TGTGCCAGCAGTTACCAGGGGCCGCAGAAGGGGGGTAAAGCTGGGTACAATGAGCAGTTCTTC. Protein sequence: CASSYQGPQKGGKAGYNEQFF.

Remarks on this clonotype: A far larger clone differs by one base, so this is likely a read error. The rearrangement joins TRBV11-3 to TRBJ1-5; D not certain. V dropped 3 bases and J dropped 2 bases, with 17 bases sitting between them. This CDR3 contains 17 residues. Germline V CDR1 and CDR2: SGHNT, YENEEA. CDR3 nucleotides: TGTGCCAGCAGCTTGGTCCACAGTGAGGAGGGCAATCAGCCCCAGCATTTT. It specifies CASSLVHSEEGNQPQHF.

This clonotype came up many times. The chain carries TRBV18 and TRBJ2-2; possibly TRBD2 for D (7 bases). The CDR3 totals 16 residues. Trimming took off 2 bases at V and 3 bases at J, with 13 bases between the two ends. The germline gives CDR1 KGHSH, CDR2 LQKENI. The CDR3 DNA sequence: TGTGCCAGCTCACCATGGGGGGGCCCGGACACCGGGGAGCTGTTTTTT. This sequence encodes CASSPWGGPDTGELFF. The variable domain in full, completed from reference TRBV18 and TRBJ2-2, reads NAGVMQNPRHLVRRRGQEARLRCSPMKGHSHVYWYRQLPEEGLKFMVYLQKENIIDESGMPKERFSAEFPKEGPSILRIQQVVRGDSAAYFCASSPWGGPDTGELFFGEGSRLTVL.

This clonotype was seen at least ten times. The CDR3 nucleotides read TGTGCCAGCAGCTTGGGAGTAAATCAGCCCCAGCATTTT. This translates into CASSLGVNQPQHF. V gene TRBV11-2 combines with J gene TRBJ1-5; no clear D gene. The V gene's germline CDR1 is SGHAT and CDR2 FQNNGV. The CDR3 has 13 residues. V lost 3 bases, J lost 4 bases, and 7 bases lay in between.

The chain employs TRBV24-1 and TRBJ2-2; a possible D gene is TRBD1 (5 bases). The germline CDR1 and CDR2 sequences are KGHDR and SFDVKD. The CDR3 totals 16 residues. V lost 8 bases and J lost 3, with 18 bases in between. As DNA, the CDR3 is TGTGCCACCATCTGGGCTAAGACAGCAGACACCGGGGAGCTGTTTTTT. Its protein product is CATIWAKTADTGELFF.

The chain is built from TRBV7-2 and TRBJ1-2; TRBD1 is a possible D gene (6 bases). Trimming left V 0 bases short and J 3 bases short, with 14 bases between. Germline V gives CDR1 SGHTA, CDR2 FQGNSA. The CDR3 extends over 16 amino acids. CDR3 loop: CASSLAGNRADYGYTF. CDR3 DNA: TGTGCCAGCAGCTTAGCGGGGAACAGGGCGGACTATGGCTACACCTTC.

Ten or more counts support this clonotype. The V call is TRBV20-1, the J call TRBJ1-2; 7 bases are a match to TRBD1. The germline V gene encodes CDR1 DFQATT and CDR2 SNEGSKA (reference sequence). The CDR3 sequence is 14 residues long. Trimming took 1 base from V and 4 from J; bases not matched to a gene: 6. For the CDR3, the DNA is TGCAGTGCTAGAGCGGGAGGGGGCGCCTATGGCTACACCTTC. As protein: CSARAGGGAYGYTF.

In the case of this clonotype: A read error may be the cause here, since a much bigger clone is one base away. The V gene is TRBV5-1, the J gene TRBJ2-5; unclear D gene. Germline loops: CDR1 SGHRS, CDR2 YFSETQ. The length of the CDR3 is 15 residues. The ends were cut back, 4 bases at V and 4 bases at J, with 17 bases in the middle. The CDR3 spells CASSDQSPKGETQYF. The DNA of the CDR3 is TGCGCCAGCAGCGATCAGTCGCCAAAGGGAGAGACCCAGTACTTC.

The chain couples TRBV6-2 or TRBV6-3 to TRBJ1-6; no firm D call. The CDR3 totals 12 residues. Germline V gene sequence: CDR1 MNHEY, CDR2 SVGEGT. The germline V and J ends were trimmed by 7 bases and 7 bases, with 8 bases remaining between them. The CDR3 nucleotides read TGTGCCAGCACATGGACCAATTCACCCCTCCACTTT. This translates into CASTWTNSPLHF.

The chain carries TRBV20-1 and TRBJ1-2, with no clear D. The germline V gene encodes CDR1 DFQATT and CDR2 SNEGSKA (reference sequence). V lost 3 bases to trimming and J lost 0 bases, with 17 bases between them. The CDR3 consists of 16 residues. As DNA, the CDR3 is TGCAGTGCTAGGTCCAGCCCGCGGACGACTAACTATGGCTACACCTTC. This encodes CSARSSPRTTNYGYTF.

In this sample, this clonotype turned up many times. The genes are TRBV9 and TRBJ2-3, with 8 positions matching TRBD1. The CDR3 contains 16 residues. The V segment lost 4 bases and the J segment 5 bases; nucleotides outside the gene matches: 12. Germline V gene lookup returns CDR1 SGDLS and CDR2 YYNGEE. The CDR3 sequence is CASSFQTGEYGDTQYF. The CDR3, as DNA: TGTGCCAGCAGCTTCCAGACAGGGGAGTATGGAGATACGCAGTATTTT.